Sequencing of this TCR beta chain was carried out in a study of T cells after yellow fever vaccination. Germline values: CDR1 SGDLS, CDR2 YYNGEE. CDR3 length: 12 residues. V lost 3 bases and J lost 4, with 8 bases in between. One entry per CDR3 protein results from TCRdb running MiXCR on the 5' RACE reads. The sample records some 260,000 distinct CDR3 sequences, roughly 5.2% being singletons. This clonotype occurred many times. The V gene is TRBV9, the J gene TRBJ2-7, with TRBD1 as a possible D gene (6 bases). This clonotype originated in a man aged 18 to 30 who received the YFV17D yellow fever vaccine. This specimen consisted of CD4+ T cells sorted from PBMCs, obtained on the day of the yellow fever booster vaccination. This chain's CDR3 is CASSAQGYEQYF. CDR3 DNA: TGTGCCAGCAGCGCCCAGGGGTACGAGCAGTACTTC.